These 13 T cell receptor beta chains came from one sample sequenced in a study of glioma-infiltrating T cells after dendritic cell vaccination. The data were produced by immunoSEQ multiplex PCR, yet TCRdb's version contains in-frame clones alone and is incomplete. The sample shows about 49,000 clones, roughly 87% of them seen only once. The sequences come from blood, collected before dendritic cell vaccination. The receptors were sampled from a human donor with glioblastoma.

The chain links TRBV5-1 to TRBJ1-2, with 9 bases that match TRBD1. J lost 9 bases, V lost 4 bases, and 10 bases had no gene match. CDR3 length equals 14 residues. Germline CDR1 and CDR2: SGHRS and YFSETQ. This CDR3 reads CASSAGTGLMSYTF. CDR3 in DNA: TGCGCCAGCAGCGCGGGGACAGGGTTGATGAGCTACACCTTC.

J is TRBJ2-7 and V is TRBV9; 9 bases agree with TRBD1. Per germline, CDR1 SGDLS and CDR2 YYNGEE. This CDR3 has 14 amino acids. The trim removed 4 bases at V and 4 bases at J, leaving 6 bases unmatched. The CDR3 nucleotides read TGTGCCAGCAGCCTTACAGGGGGCGGGTACGAGCAGTACTTC. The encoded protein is CASSLTGGGYEQYF.

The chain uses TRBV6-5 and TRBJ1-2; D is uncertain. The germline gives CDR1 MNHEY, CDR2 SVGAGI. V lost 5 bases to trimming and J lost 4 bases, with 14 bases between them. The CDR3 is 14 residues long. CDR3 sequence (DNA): TGTGCCAGCAGTGACCCGGGAGGGCGCTATGGCTACACCTTC. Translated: CASSDPGGRYGYTF.

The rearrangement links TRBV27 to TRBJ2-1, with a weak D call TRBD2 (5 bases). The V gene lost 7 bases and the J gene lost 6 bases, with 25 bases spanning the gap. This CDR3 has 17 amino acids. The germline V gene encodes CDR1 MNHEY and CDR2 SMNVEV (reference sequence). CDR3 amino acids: CASNKNRAPTRVNEQFF. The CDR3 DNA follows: TGTGCCAGCAACAAAAACCGGGCCCCAACTAGAGTCAATGAGCAGTTCTTC.

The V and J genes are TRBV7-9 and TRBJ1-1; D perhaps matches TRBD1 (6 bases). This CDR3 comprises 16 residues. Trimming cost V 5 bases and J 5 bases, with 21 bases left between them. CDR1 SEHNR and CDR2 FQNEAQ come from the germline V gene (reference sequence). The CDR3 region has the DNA TGTGCCAGCAGCCCCGACACAGGGTTTGGATATACTGAAGCTTTCTTT. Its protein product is CASSPDTGFGYTEAFF.

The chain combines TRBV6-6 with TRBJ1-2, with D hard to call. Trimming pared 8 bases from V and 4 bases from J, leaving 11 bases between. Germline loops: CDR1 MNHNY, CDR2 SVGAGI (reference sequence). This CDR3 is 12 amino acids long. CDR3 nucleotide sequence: TGTGCCAGCTGTGAGCCGCCCTATGGCTACACCTTC. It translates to CASCEPPYGYTF.

CDR3 coding DNA: TGTGCCAGCAGATTTTCGGACAGGGGAAACAGTGGCTACACCTTC. Translated: CASRFSDRGNSGYTF. The rearrangement links TRBV6-6 to TRBJ1-2; TRBD1 aligns across 9 bases. Germline values: CDR1 MNHNY, CDR2 SVGAGI (reference sequence). The CDR3 loop spans 15 amino acids. With 6 bases clipped from V and 7 bases from J, the junction kept 12 bases outside the gene matches.

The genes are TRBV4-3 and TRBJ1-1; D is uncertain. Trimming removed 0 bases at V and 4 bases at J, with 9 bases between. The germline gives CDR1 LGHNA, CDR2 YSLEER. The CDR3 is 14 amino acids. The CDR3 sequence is CASSQDHGFTEAFF. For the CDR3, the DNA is TGCGCCAGCAGCCAAGATCACGGGTTCACTGAAGCTTTCTTT.

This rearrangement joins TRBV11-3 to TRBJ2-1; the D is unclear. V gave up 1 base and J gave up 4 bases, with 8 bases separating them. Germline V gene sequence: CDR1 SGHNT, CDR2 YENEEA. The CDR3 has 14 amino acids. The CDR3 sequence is CASSLVGSYNEQFF. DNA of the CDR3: TGTGCCAGCAGCTTAGTGGGCAGTTACAATGAGCAGTTCTTC.

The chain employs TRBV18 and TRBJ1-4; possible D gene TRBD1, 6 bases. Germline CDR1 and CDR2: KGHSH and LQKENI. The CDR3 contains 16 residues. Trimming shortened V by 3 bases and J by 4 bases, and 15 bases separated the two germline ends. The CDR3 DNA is TGTGCCAGCTCACCCAAACAACAGGGCGTTAATGAAAAACTGTTTTTT. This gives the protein CASSPKQQGVNEKLFF.

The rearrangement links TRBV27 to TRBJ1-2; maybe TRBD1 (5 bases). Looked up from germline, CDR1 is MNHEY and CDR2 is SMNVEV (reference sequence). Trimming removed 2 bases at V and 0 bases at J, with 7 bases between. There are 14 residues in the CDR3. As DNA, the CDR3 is TGTGCCAGCAGTTTAGGGGGGACTAACTATGGCTACACCTTC. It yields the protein CASSLGGTNYGYTF.

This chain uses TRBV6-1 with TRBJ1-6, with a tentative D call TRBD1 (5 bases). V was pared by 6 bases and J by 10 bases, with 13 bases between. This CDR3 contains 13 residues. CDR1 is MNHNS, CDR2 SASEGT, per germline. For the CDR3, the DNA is TGTGCCAGCAGGTCGGTCGGGGGGTCACCCCTCCACTTT. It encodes CASRSVGGSPLHF.

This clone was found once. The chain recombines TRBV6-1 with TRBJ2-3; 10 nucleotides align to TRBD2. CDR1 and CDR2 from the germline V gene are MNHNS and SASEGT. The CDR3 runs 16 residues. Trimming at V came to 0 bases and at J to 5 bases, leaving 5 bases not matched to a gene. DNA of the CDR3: TGTGCCAGCAGTGAAGCGCTTGTAGCGGGAGGAGATACGCAGTATTTT. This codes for CASSEALVAGGDTQYF.